A selection of T cell receptor beta chains follows, all from one sample in a study of blood T cell repertoires in COVID-19. The method was immunoSEQ multiplex PCR; TCRdb's version includes in-frame clones alone and lacks a portion of them. The sample holds 200,000 or so clones, roughly nine tenths seen once. The material sequenced was PBMCs or T cells enriched from blood (not recorded which). The source is a woman in her thirties or forties with acute COVID-19. Both conserved end residues are part of each CDR3. A D gene is named only where the DNA matches it firmly. Not all rows give a size; the values are once, few, many and, for expanded clones, a class.

V gene	D gene	J gene	clone size	CDR3 protein	CDR3 DNA
TRBV16	NA	TRBJ1-2	many	CASSHTSGGENYGYTF	TGTGCCAGCAGCCACACCTCGGGGGGGGAAAACTATGGCTACACCTTC
TRBV15	TRBD1	TRBJ1-5	few	CATSGQTGRWQPQHF	TGTGCCACCAGCGGGCAGACAGGGCGCTGGCAGCCCCAGCATTTT
TRBV3-1/TRBV3-2	NA	TRBJ2-7	NA	CASSQKNSGEQYF	TGTGCCAGCAGCCAGAAAAACTCGGGCGAGCAGTACTTC
TRBV5-1	TRBD2	TRBJ2-5	NA	CASSPGVLAGEETQYF	TGCGCCAGCAGCCCAGGGGTACTAGCGGGGGAAGAGACCCAGTACTTC
TRBV29-1	NA	TRBJ2-1	once	CSVPEIYEQFF	TGCAGCGTCCCCGAGATCTATGAGCAGTTCTTC
TRBV19	NA	TRBJ1-5	NA	CASSIVKGGDQPQHF	TGTGCCAGTAGTATAGTAAAGGGGGGGGATCAGCCCCAGCATTTT
TRBV5-8	TRBD1	TRBJ1-2	NA	CASSPDRGGYGYTF	TGTGCCAGCAGCCCGGACAGGGGTGGCTATGGCTACACCTTC
TRBV6-5	TRBD1	TRBJ1-1	NA	CASSYSGTAEAFF	TGTGCCAGCAGTTACTCGGGGACAGCTGAAGCTTTCTTT
TRBV23-1	NA	TRBJ1-1	NA	CASSQPFGKGVNTEAFF	TGCGCCAGCAGTCAACCGTTTGGGAAGGGGGTGAACACTGAAGCTTTCTTT
TRBV7-9	TRBD1	TRBJ1-2	NA	CASSPTPGQGFSGYTF	TGTGCCAGCAGCCCAACGCCGGGACAGGGTTTCTCAGGCTACACCTTC
TRBV9	TRBD2	TRBJ2-7	NA	CASSVGPSGGYEQYF	TGTGCCAGCAGCGTAGGTCCTAGCGGGGGATACGAGCAGTACTTC
TRBV6-7	NA	TRBJ2-3	many	CASSSRGAREDTQYF	TGTGCCAGCAGTTCCCGGGGGGCCCGGGAGGATACGCAGTATTTT
TRBV12-5	TRBD1	TRBJ2-3	NA	CASGLVLRQGQDTQYF	TGTGCTAGTGGTTTGGTACTCAGACAGGGTCAAGATACGCAGTATTTT
TRBV5-8	TRBD1	TRBJ2-7	NA	CASTTPGQPYEQYF	TGTGCCAGCACGACGCCGGGACAGCCCTACGAGCAGTACTTC
TRBV3-1/TRBV3-2	NA	TRBJ1-3	NA	CASSPIGSGNTIYF	TGTGCCAGCAGCCCCATCGGCTCTGGAAACACCATATATTTT
TRBV27	TRBD2	TRBJ2-1	NA	CASGTSPNEQFF	TGTGCCAGCGGGACTAGCCCCAATGAGCAGTTCTTC